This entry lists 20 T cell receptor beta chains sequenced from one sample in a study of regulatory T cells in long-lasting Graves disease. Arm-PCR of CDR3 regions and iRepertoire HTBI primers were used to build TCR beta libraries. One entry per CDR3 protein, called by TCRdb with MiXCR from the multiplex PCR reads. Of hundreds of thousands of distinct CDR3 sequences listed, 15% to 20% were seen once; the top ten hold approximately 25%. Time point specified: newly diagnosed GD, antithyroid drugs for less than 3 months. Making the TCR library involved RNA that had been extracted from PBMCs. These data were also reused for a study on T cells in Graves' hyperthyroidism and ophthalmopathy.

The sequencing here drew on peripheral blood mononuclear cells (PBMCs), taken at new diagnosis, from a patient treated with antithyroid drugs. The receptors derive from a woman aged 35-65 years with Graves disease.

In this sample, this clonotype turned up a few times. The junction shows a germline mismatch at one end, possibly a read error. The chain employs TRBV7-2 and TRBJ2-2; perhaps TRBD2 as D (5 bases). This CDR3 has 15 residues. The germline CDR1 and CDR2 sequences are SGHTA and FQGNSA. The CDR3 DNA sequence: TGTGCCAGCAGCTTAGTCGCAACGAACACCGGGGAGCCGTTTTTT. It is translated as CASSLVATNTGEPFF. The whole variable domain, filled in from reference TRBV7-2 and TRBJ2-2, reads GAGVSQSPSNKVTEKGKDVELRCDPISGHTALYWYRQSLGQGLEFLIYFQGNSAPDKSGLPSDRFSAERTGGSVSTLTIQRTQQEDSAVYLCASSLVATNTGEPFFGEGSRLTVL.

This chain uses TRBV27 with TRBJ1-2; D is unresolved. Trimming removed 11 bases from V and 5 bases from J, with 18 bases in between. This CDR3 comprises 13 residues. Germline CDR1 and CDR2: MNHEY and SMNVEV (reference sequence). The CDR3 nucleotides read TGTGCCGGCAAAGCTTGGGGAGGGTATGGCTACACCTTC. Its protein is CAGKAWGGYGYTF.

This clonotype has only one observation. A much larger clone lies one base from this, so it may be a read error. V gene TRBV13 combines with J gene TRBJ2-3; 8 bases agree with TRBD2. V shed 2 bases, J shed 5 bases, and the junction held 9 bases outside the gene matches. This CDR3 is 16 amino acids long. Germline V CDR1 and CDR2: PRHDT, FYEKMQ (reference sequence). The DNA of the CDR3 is TGTGCCAGCAGCTTAAAGTTAGCGGGAATAGGAGATACGCAGTATTTT. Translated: CASSLKLAGIGDTQYF.

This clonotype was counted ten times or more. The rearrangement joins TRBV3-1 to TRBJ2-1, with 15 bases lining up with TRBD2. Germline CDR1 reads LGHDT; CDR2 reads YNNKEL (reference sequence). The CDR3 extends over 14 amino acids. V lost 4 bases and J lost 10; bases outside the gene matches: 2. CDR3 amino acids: CASSPGTSGGEQFF. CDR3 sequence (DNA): TGTGCCAGCAGCCCCGGGACTAGCGGGGGGGAGCAGTTCTTC.

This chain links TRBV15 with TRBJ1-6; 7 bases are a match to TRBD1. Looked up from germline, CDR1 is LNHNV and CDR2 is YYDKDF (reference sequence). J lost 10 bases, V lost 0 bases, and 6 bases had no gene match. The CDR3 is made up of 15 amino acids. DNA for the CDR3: TGTGCCACCAGCAGAGAGAAGGGGGCTGAATCACCCCTCCACTTT. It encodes CATSREKGAESPLHF.

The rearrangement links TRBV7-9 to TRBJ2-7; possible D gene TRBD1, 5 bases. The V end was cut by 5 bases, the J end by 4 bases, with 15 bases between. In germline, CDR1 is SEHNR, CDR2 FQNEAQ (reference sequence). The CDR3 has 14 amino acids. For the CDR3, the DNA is TGTGCCAGCAGCCCCCCCAGGGTCCCTTACGAGCAGTACTTC. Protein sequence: CASSPPRVPYEQYF.

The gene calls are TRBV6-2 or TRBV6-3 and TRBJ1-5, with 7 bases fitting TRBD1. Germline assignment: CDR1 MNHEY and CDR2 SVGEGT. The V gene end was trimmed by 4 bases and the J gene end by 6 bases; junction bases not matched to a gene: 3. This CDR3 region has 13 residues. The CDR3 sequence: CASSSGTAQPQHF. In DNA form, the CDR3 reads TGTGCCAGCAGTTCCGGGACAGCTCAGCCCCAGCATTTT.

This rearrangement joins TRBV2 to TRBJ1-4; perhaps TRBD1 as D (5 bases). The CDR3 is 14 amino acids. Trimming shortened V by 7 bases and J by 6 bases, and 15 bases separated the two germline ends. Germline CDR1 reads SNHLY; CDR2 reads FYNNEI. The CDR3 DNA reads TGTGCCAGCACCGGGACCCTCGTCTATGAAAAACTGTTTTTT. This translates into CASTGTLVYEKLFF.

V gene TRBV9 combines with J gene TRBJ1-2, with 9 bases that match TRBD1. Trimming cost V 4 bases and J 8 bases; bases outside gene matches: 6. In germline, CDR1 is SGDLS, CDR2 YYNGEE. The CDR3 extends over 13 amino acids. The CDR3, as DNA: TGTGCCAGCAGCCTGCGGACAGGGGAGGGCTACACCTTC. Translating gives CASSLRTGEGYTF.

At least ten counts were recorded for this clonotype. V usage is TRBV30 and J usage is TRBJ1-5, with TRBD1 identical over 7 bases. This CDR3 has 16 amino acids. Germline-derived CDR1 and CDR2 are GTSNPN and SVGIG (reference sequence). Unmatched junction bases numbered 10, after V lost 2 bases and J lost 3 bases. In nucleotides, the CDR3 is TGTGCCTGGAGTCTCTCCGGGACAGCGAACAATCAGCCCCAGCATTTT. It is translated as CAWSLSGTANNQPQHF.

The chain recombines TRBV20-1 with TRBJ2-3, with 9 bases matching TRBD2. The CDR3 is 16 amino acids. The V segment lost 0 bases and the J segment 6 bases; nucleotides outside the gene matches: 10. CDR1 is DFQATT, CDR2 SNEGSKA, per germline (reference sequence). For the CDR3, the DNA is TGCAGTGCTAGAGATCCCGGTAGGAGCGGGGGGGATACGCAGTATTTT. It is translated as CSARDPGRSGGDTQYF.

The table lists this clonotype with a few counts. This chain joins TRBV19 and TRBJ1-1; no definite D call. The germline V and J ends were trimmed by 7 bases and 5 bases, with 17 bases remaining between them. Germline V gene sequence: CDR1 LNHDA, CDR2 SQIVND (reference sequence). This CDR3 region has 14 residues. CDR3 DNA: TGTGCCAGTATGATGGTCCCTGCGGGGACTGAAGCTTTCTTT. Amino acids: CASMMVPAGTEAFF.

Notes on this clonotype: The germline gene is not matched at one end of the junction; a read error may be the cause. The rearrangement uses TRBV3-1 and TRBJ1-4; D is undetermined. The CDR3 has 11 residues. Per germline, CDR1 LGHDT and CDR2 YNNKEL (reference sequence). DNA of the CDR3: TGCGCCAGCAGCCAAGATGAAAAACTGTTTTTT. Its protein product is CASSQDEKLFF.

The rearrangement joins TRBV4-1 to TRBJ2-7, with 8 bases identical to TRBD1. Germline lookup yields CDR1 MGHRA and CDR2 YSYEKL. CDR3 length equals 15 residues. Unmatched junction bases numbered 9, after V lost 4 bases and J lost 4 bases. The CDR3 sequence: CASSPGWTGSYEQYF. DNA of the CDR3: TGCGCCAGCAGCCCCGGCTGGACAGGGAGTTACGAGCAGTACTTC.

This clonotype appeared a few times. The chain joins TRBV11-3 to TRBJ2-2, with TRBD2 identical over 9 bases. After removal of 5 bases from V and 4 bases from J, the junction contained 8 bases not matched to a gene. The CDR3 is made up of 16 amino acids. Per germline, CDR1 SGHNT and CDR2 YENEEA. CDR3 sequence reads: CASSRRLAASTGELFF. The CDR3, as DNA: TGTGCCAGCAGCCGAAGACTAGCGGCGAGCACCGGGGAGCTGTTTTTT.

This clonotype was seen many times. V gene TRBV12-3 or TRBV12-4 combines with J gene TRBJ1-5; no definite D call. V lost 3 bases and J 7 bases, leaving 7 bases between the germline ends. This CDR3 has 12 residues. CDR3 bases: TGTGCCAGCAGTTTCCCATTACAGCCCCAGCATTTT. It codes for CASSFPLQPQHF.

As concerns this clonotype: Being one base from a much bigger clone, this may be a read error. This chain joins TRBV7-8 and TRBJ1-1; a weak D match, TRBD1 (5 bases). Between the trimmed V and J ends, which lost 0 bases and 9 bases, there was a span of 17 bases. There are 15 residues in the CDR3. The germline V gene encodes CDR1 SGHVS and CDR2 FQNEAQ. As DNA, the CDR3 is TGTGCCAGCAGCTTAGCCTTCAGGGATGCGGCCAAAGCTTTCTTT. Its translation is CASSLAFRDAAKAFF. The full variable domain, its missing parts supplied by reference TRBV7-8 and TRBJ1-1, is GAGVSQSPRYKVAKRGQDVALRCDPISGHVSLFWYQQALGQGPEFLTYFQNEAQLDKSGLPSDRFFAERPEGSVSTLKIQRTQQEDSAVYLCASSLAFRDAAKAFFGQGTRLTVV.

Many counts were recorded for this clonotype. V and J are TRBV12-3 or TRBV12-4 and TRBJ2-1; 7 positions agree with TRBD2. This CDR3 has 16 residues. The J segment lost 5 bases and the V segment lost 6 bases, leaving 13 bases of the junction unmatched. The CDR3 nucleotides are TGTGCCAGCAGCCCGAGCGGGGCCCTCGGCAACAATGAGCAGTTCTTC. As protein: CASSPSGALGNNEQFF.

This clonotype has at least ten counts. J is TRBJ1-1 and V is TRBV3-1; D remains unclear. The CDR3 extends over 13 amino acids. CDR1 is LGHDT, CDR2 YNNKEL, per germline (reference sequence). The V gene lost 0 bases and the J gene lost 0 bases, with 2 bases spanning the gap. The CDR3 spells CASSQEVNTEAFF. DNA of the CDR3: TGTGCCAGCAGCCAAGAAGTGAACACTGAAGCTTTCTTT.

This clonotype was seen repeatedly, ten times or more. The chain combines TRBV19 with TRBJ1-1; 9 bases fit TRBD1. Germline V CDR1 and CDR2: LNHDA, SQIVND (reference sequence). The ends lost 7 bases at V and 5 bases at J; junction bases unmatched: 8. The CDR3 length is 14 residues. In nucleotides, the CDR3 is TGTGCCAGTATGGACAGGGGTTATCGGACTGAAGCTTTCTTT. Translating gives CASMDRGYRTEAFF.